The entry below gives a single T cell receptor (beta chain) sequence along with its context. The antigen is undetermined. The V segment lost 4 bases and the J segment 2 bases; nucleotides outside the gene matches: 5. The CDR3 covers 15 residues. Germline V CDR1 and CDR2: MNHEY, SMNVEV (reference sequence). These data come from a study of T cell responses to AZD1222 COVID-19 vaccine. Overall study: Second doses at about 4 or about 12 weeks were pooled.

Study-wide points: Spike-spanning, vaccine-associated CD4 TCRs were dominant at 160-218 and 743-854.

Generated by immunoSEQ multiplex PCR, the TCRdb table keeps only in-frame clones and is missing some. The data contain about 140,000 clones, roughly 82% of them singletons. The V and J genes are TRBV27 and TRBJ2-7; 10 nucleotides line up with TRBD1. This TCR was recovered from an adult in good health. This sample comprised peripheral blood, obtained on day 0 of AZD1222 vaccination. CDR3 region: CASSSPGQGAYEQYF. The DNA for the CDR3 is TGTGCCAGCAGTTCACCCGGACAGGGGGCCTACGAGCAGTACTTC.